This TCR beta chain was recorded in a study of cytomegalovirus exposure and HLA in healthy donors. The V end lost 0 bases, the J end lost 4 bases, and 12 bases lay between the germline ends. Looked up from germline, CDR1 is MGHRA and CDR2 is YSYEKL. The CDR3 extends over 15 amino acids. The PCR made use of 60 Vbeta and 13 Jbeta primers. TCRdb keeps only in-frame clones here, not all; method: immunoSEQ multiplex PCR. The sample lists about 140,000 clones, approximately 70% occurring once. This chain links TRBV4-1 with TRBJ1-2, with D uncertain. This receptor was obtained from a woman aged 40 to 50 in good health and CMV-seronegative. Sequencing input: PBMCs. CDR3 loop: CASSQEFLILYGYTF. CDR3 sequence (DNA): TGCGCCAGCAGCCAAGAGTTCCTGATACTCTATGGCTACACCTTC.